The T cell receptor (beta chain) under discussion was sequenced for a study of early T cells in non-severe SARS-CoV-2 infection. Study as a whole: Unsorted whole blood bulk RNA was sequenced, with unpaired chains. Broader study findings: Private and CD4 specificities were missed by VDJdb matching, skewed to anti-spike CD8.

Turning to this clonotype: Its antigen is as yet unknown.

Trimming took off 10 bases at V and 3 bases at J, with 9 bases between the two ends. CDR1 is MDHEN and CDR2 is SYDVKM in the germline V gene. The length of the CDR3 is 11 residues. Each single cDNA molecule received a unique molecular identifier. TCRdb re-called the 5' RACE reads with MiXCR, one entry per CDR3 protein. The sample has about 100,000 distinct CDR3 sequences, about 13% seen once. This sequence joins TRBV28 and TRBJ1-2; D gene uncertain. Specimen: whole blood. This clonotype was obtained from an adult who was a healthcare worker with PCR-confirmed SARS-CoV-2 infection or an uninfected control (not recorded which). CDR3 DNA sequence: TGTGCCACCCGGAGGGACTATGGCTACACCTTC. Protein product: CATRRDYGYTF.